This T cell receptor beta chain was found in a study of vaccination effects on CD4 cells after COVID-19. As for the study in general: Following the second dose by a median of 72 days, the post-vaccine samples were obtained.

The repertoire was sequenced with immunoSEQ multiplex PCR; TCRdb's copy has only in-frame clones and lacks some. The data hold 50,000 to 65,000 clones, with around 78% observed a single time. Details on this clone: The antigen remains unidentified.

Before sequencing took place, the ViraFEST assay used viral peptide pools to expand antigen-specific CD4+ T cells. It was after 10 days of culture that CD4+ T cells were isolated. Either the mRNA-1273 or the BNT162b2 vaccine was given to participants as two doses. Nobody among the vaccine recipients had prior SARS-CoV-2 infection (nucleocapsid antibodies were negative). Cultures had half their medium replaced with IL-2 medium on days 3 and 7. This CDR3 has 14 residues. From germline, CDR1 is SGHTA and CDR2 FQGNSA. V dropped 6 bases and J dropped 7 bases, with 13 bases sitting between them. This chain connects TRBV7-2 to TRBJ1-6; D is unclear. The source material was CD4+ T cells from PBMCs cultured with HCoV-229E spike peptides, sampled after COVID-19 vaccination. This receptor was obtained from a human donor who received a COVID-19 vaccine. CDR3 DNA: TGTGCCAGCAGGAGGGCAGGAGACAATTCACCCCTCCACTTT. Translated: CASRRAGDNSPLHF.